What follows are 26 T cell receptor beta chains derived from one specimen sequenced in a study of tumor-infiltrating lymphocytes in oesophageal squamous cell carcinoma. TCRdb reprocessed the PCR reads with MiXCR, giving one entry per CDR3 protein. The sample consists of 15,000 or so distinct CDR3 sequences, about three fifths of them appearing once. Source material: esophageal tumor tissue. The origin of the receptors is a female donor with esophageal squamous cell carcinoma.

This chain uses TRBV7-2 with TRBJ2-5; no firm D call. Per the germline V gene, CDR1 is SGHTA and CDR2 is FQGNSA. V shed 2 bases and J shed 12 bases, with 19 bases lying between them. The CDR3 loop spans 14 amino acids. The CDR3 nucleotides read TGTGCCAGCAGCTTAACAGAAAGTTTTAGCAAAAAGTACTTC. Translating gives CASSLTESFSKKYF.

This clonotype is termed large (0.1 to 1%). V usage is TRBV7-9 and J usage is TRBJ2-1, with 9 bases identical to TRBD1. The CDR3 sequence is 18 residues long. Trimming removed 4 bases from V and 10 bases from J; junction bases left unmatched: 20. Germline loops: CDR1 SEHNR, CDR2 FQNEAQ (reference sequence). CDR3 loop: CASSSTLGGTGTGGEQFF. CDR3 DNA sequence: TGTGCCAGCAGCTCCACCCTCGGTGGGACAGGGACAGGAGGGGAGCAGTTCTTC.

The table lists this clonotype with a few counts. CDR3 sequence: CASKVNRATYNEQFF. DNA for the CDR3: TGTGCCAGCAAAGTCAACAGGGCTACCTACAATGAGCAGTTCTTC. V and J are TRBV6-1 and TRBJ2-1, with D possibly being TRBD1 (6 bases). With 7 bases removed from V and 2 bases from J, the gap between germline ends came to 15 bases. The V gene's germline CDR1 is MNHNS and CDR2 SASEGT. This CDR3 has 15 amino acids.

This chain connects TRBV6-1 to TRBJ2-4; weak D call: TRBD1 (6 bases). The germline CDR1 and CDR2 sequences are MNHNS and SASEGT. The CDR3 spans 15 residues. V was clipped by 8 bases and J by 3 bases, with 17 bases between them. The CDR3 here is CASGPRGGGKNIQYF. CDR3 coding DNA: TGTGCCAGCGGCCCGAGAGGGGGTGGCAAAAACATTCAGTACTTC.

This clonotype was seen at least ten times. A much larger clone lies one base from this, so it may be a read error. The chain uses TRBV5-1 and TRBJ2-5; 9 bases fit TRBD1. In germline, CDR1 is SGHRS, CDR2 YFSETQ. This CDR3 has 17 amino acids. The V and J ends lost 6 bases and 11 bases, in that order; junction bases with no gene match: 23. In DNA, the CDR3 is TGCGCCAGCACCCCGGGACAGGGCCGGGTCTTCTACAATGAGCAGTACTTC. This sequence encodes CASTPGQGRVFYNEQYF.

A remark on this clonotype: A much larger clone differs by one base, so this may be a read error. The chain is built from TRBV3-1 and TRBJ2-4; D perhaps matches TRBD1 (5 bases). Per the germline V gene, CDR1 is LGHDT and CDR2 is YNNKEL (reference sequence). The CDR3 has 12 residues. Trimming took off 6 bases at V and 13 bases at J, with 16 bases between the two ends. The CDR3 is CASRGPVNEQYF. DNA of the CDR3: TGTGCCAGCAGGGGGCCGGTCAATGAGCAGTACTTC.

This clonotype occurred many times. This chain joins TRBV2 and TRBJ2-1; D possibly corresponds to TRBD2 (6 bases). TRBJ2-7 matches the DNA end more closely, so the J call is doubtful. The CDR3 consists of 14 residues. Germline loops: CDR1 SNHLY, CDR2 FYNNEI. The CDR3 reads CASRAQGPGGWQYF. CDR3 bases: TGTGCCAGCAGGGCCCAGGGACCCGGGGGATGGCAGTACTTC.

The V and J genes are TRBV7-9 and TRBJ2-7, with D unclear. CDR1 SEHNR and CDR2 FQNEAQ come from the germline V gene (reference sequence). The CDR3 is made up of 14 amino acids. V lost 0 bases to trimming and J lost 2 bases, with 8 bases between them. CDR3 amino acids: CASSLARSTYEQYF. The CDR3 DNA follows: TGTGCCAGCAGCTTAGCGAGGTCCACCTACGAGCAGTACTTC.

This clonotype was seen at least ten times. A much larger clone differs from this one at a single base, so this may be a read error. CDR3 in DNA: TGTGCCAGCAGTTTATTGGACTTCCACGAGCAGTTCTTC. Its protein product is CASSLLDFHEQFF. This chain links TRBV12-3 or TRBV12-4 with TRBJ2-1, with D possibly matching TRBD2 (5 bases). The CDR3 has 13 residues. Trimming cost V 2 bases and J 10 bases, with 12 bases left between them.

The chain links TRBV7-3 to TRBJ1-1, with D unclear. Germline loops: CDR1 SGHTA, CDR2 FQGTGA. This CDR3 has 13 amino acids. The V and J ends lost 4 bases and 1 base respectively, with 7 bases between them. CDR3: CASSSNGNTEAFF. CDR3 coding DNA: TGTGCCAGCAGCTCAAACGGGAACACTGAAGCTTTCTTT.

The sample holds a few counts of this clonotype. This chain joins TRBV14 and TRBJ2-3; the match to TRBD2 covers 9 bases. CDR1 and CDR2 (germline): SGHDN, FVKESK. The CDR3 is made up of 15 amino acids. With V trimmed by 4 bases and J by 2 bases, 4 bases remained unmatched. The CDR3 nucleotides read TGTGCCAGCAGCCCCGGGACTAGCATCACAGATACGCAGTATTTT. This codes for CASSPGTSITDTQYF.

CDR3 sequence (DNA): TGTGCCAGCAGCCGGACCATGGGGGGGCAACATGGCTACACCTTC. Translation: CASSRTMGGQHGYTF. The chain links TRBV7-3 to TRBJ1-2; maybe TRBD1 (6 bases). The V gene's germline CDR1 is SGHTA and CDR2 FQGTGA. This CDR3 contains 15 residues. The V and J ends lost 5 bases and 6 bases respectively, with 19 bases between them.

The chain uses TRBV20-1 and TRBJ2-1; no clear D. TRBJ2-7 explains the end of the DNA better; the J call may be wrong. This CDR3 comprises 12 residues. The germline gives CDR1 DFQATT, CDR2 SNEGSKA (reference sequence). CDR3 protein: CSARVRVHEQYF. The DNA for the CDR3 is TGCAGTGCTAGAGTAAGGGTTCATGAGCAGTACTTC.

A single count supports this clonotype. The CDR3 carries no conserved terminal phenylalanine or tryptophan, so it likely arises from a read error. Because the CDR3's place on the DNA is in doubt, the DNA is left out and the CDR3 is given as listed by TCRdb. The V and J genes are TRBV6-6 and TRBJ2-6; TRBD1 was called by the table and not checked on the DNA. Germline values: CDR1 MNHNY, CDR2 SVGAGI (reference sequence). The CDR3 has 15 residues if both end residues are counted. The CDR3 here is CASVYSGANVLTFGA.

The chain is built from TRBV7-3 and TRBJ2-7; no definite D call. CDR1 and CDR2 (germline): SGHTA, FQGTGA. Trimming took off 5 bases at V and 7 bases at J, with 12 bases between the two ends. CDR3 size: 12 residues. The CDR3 spells CASSPSNNEQYF. The CDR3 region has the DNA TGTGCCAGCAGCCCGTCGAACAATGAGCAGTACTTC.

The chain links TRBV27 to TRBJ2-3; D is unresolved. The V gene lost 2 bases and the J gene lost 2 bases, with 8 bases spanning the gap. CDR3 length: 14 amino acids. CDR1 is MNHEY, CDR2 SMNVEV, per germline (reference sequence). Here the CDR3 reads CASSLRGSTDTQYF. CDR3 DNA: TGTGCCAGCAGTTTACGCGGATCCACAGATACGCAGTATTTT.

V and J are TRBV28 and TRBJ1-1; D call uncertain. The CDR3 has 13 amino acids. V lost 7 bases, J lost 8 bases, and 17 bases lay in between. Per the germline V gene, CDR1 is MDHEN and CDR2 is SYDVKM. CDR3 coding DNA: TGTGCCAGCACCCCTTCCCGTGCGGCCGAAGCTTTCTTT. Protein sequence: CASTPSRAAEAFF.

The chain has TRBV7-8 and TRBJ2-4; 7 bases are a match to TRBD1. Near its end, the DNA agrees better with TRBJ2-7, so the J call may be wrong. CDR3 length: 14 residues. The germline CDR1 and CDR2 sequences are SGHVS and FQNEAQ. The CDR3: CASSSTGSPYEQYF. DNA for the CDR3: TGTGCCAGCAGCTCGACAGGGAGTCCCTACGAGCAGTACTTC.

This chain connects TRBV7-2 to TRBJ2-3; TRBD2 agrees at 9 bases. The end of the DNA aligns better with TRBJ2-7, so the J call may be wrong. Germline lookup yields CDR1 SGHTA and CDR2 FQGNSA. The CDR3 is made up of 15 amino acids. CDR3 amino acids: CASSRTSGSTYEQYF. CDR3 DNA: TGTGCCAGCAGCCGCACTAGCGGGTCTACCTACGAGCAGTACTTC.

This clonotype occurred a few times. The chain recombines TRBV7-6 with TRBJ2-5, with D perhaps being TRBD1 or TRBD2 (5 bases each). With 4 bases removed from V and 5 bases from J, the gap between germline ends came to 14 bases. The germline V gene has CDR1 SGHVS and CDR2 FNYEAQ. The CDR3 length is 14 residues. The CDR3 coding sequence is TGTGCCAGCAGCTCGCGGCCAGGGACGGAGACCCAGTACTTC. This translates into CASSSRPGTETQYF.

The rearrangement links TRBV7-2 to TRBJ2-4; 10 nucleotides line up with TRBD1. This CDR3 spans 14 amino acids. V trimming: 6 bases; J trimming: 13 bases; junction bases outside the gene matches: 12. CDR1 is SGHTA and CDR2 is FQGNSA in the germline V gene. The CDR3, as DNA: TGTGCCAGCAGACCCGGGACAGGGGCCGATGAGCAGTACTTC. This translates into CASRPGTGADEQYF.

As for this clonotype: No conserved phenylalanine or tryptophan is present at the end of the CDR3, so a read error is the likely explanation. The DNA is omitted, as the CDR3 cannot be located on it reliably, and the CDR3 follows TCRdb's listing. This chain uses TRBV5-1 with TRBJ2-7. Termini included, the CDR3 measures 16 amino acids. Germline values: CDR1 SGHRS, CDR2 YFSETQ. This chain's CDR3 is CASSLEARIYGYTFGS.

V gene TRBV7-2 combines with J gene TRBJ2-1, with 9 bases aligning to TRBD2. After removal of 5 bases from V and 9 bases from J, the junction contained 11 bases not matched to a gene. Germline CDR1 and CDR2: SGHTA and FQGNSA. This CDR3 is 15 amino acids long. The CDR3: CASSPAPSGMGEQFF. CDR3 DNA: TGTGCCAGCAGCCCAGCCCCTAGCGGGATGGGTGAGCAGTTCTTC.

The chain couples TRBV10-2 to TRBJ1-5; possibly TRBD1 for D (5 bases). This CDR3 contains 14 residues. Germline values: CDR1 WSHSY, CDR2 SAAADI. Trimming left V 7 bases short and J 0 bases short, with 10 bases between. In nucleotides, the CDR3 is TGCGCCAGCACCCCGACAGATAGCAATCAGCCCCAGCATTTT. This translates into CASTPTDSNQPQHF.

CDR3: CASSFSGVSSYEQYF. The DNA for the CDR3 is TGTGCCAGCAGTTTTTCGGGGGTTAGCTCCTACGAGCAGTACTTC. The chain combines TRBV27 with TRBJ2-5, with D possibly TRBD2 on 6 matching bases. Matching the DNA end better, TRBJ2-7 makes the J call doubtful. This CDR3 region has 15 residues. Looked up from germline, CDR1 is MNHEY and CDR2 is SMNVEV (reference sequence).

In its sample, this clonotype was seen a few times. The V gene is TRBV7-2, the J gene TRBJ2-1; 7 bases agree with TRBD1. From germline, CDR1 is SGHTA and CDR2 FQGNSA. The CDR3 has 15 amino acids. V trimming: 2 bases; J trimming: 5 bases; junction bases outside the gene matches: 6. CDR3 DNA sequence: TGTGCCAGCAGCTTAAAGACAGGGATGCACAATGAGCAGTTCTTC. Translated: CASSLKTGMHNEQFF.